This entry lists 28 T cell receptor beta chains sequenced from one sample in a study of cytomegalovirus exposure and HLA in healthy donors. PCR primers comprised 60 Vbeta and 13 Jbeta primers. Using immunoSEQ multiplex PCR, the repertoire was profiled, and TCRdb retains in-frame clones only, with some absent. The data contain about 200,000 clones, roughly 84% of them singletons. The source material was PBMCs. The receptor source for this set is a man aged 50-59 years in good health and CMV-seronegative.

The J gene is TRBJ2-7, the V gene TRBV30; D might be TRBD1 (5 bases). The V end was cut by 0 bases, the J end by 3 bases, with 9 bases between. Germline-derived CDR1 and CDR2 are GTSNPN and SVGIG (reference sequence). The CDR3 is 13 amino acids. CDR3 DNA sequence: TGTGCCTGGAGTGTCGGCAGGGACTACGAGCAGTACTTC. Its translation is CAWSVGRDYEQYF. The whole variable domain, filled in from reference TRBV30 and TRBJ2-7, reads SQTIHQWPATLVQPVGSPLSLECTVEGTSNPNLYWYRQAAGRGLQLLFYSVGIGQISSEVPQNLSASRPQDRQFILSSKKLLLSDSGFYLCAWSVGRDYEQYFGPGTRLTVT.

The gene calls are TRBV4-1 and TRBJ1-5, with a tentative D call TRBD1 (5 bases). The CDR3 is 16 amino acids. V dropped 1 base and J dropped 5 bases, with 15 bases sitting between them. The germline V gene has CDR1 MGHRA and CDR2 YSYEKL. The CDR3 loop is CASSQGPRTRHQPQHF. CDR3 DNA: TGCGCCAGCAGCCAAGGTCCCAGGACACGGCATCAGCCCCAGCATTTT.

The chain carries TRBV29-1 and TRBJ2-3; perhaps TRBD2 as D (6 bases). Trimming shortened V by 4 bases and J by 4 bases, and 12 bases separated the two germline ends. Looked up from germline, CDR1 is SQVTM and CDR2 is ANQGSEA. This CDR3 is 13 amino acids long. CDR3 loop: CSVVREAADTQYF. The CDR3 nucleotides read TGCAGCGTTGTAAGGGAGGCCGCAGATACGCAGTATTTT.

V and J are TRBV27 and TRBJ2-7; TRBD1 matches 9 bases. Germline CDR1 is MNHEY and CDR2 is SMNVEV (reference sequence). The CDR3 is 15 amino acids. The J segment lost 4 bases and the V segment lost 5 bases, leaving 9 bases of the junction unmatched. CDR3 sequence (DNA): TGTGCCAGCAGTATCACCGGGACAGGGTCTTACGAGCAGTACTTC. As protein: CASSITGTGSYEQYF.

Comment on this clone: The junction differs from germline at one of its ends, possibly a read error. The sample contains more than one DNA sequence encoding this CDR3. CDR3 DNA: TGTGCCACCAGCGGGTATACTAGCAGCACCGGGGAGCTATTTTTT. This translates into CATSGYTSSTGELFF. The chain links TRBV15 to TRBJ2-2, with a tentative D call TRBD2 (6 bases). Germline lookup yields CDR1 LNHNV and CDR2 YYDKDF (reference sequence). This CDR3 contains 15 residues.

The genes are TRBV7-2 and TRBJ2-7; 10 bases fit TRBD1. Trimming cost V 5 bases and J 0 bases; bases outside gene matches: 4. Germline V gives CDR1 SGHTA, CDR2 FQGNSA. This CDR3 comprises 15 residues. In nucleotides, the CDR3 is TGTGCCAGCAGCCTGAGGACAGGGGGCTCCTACGAGCAGTACTTC. Protein sequence: CASSLRTGGSYEQYF.

V gene TRBV12-5 combines with J gene TRBJ2-2; D is unclear. This CDR3 has 13 amino acids. The germline V and J ends were trimmed by 1 base and 4 bases, with 4 bases remaining between them. Germline values: CDR1 LGHNT, CDR2 FRNRAP. The CDR3 region has the DNA TGTGCTAGTGGTTTGGGGCCCACCGGGGAGCTGTTTTTT. Protein product: CASGLGPTGELFF.

The gene calls are TRBV5-6 and TRBJ2-5; the match to TRBD1 covers 8 bases. The J call is in doubt because the DNA end fits TRBJ2-7 better. The germline V gene encodes CDR1 SGHDT and CDR2 YYEEEE. There are 14 residues in the CDR3. This CDR3 is CASRGQAPRGEQYF. The CDR3 DNA reads as TGTGCCAGCAGGGGACAGGCCCCTCGAGGCGAGCAGTACTTC.

V is TRBV7-3 and J is TRBJ2-1; D is ambiguous. CDR1 is SGHTA and CDR2 is FQGTGA in the germline V gene. The CDR3 contains 14 residues. The V end lost 1 base, the J end lost 4 bases, and 8 bases lay between the germline ends. CDR3 region: CASSLMSRYNEQFF. Written as DNA, the CDR3 is TGTGCCAGCAGCTTAATGTCGAGATACAATGAGCAGTTCTTC.

The gene calls are TRBV11-3 and TRBJ2-2; 7 bases fit TRBD1. The CDR3 runs to 15 residues. Germline CDR1 reads SGHNT; CDR2 reads YENEEA. Trimming cost V 5 bases and J 1 base; bases outside gene matches: 4. CDR3: CASSHRQGNTGELFF. Written as DNA, the CDR3 is TGTGCCAGCAGCCACCGACAGGGGAACACCGGGGAGCTGTTTTTT.

The chain combines TRBV7-9 with TRBJ2-7; TRBD2 matches 9 bases. The V gene's germline CDR1 is SEHNR and CDR2 FQNEAQ (reference sequence). The junction had 8 bases not matched to a gene; V was cut back by 8 bases and J by 3 bases. The CDR3 covers 14 residues. The CDR3 sequence: CASDSSGTRYEQYF. CDR3 nucleotides: TGTGCCAGCGATTCTAGCGGGACCCGCTACGAGCAGTACTTC. Based on the CDR3 plus reference TRBV7-9 and TRBJ2-7, the full variable domain is DTGVSQNPRHKITKRGQNVTFRCDPISEHNRLYWYRQTLGQGPEFLTYFQNEAQLEKSRLLSDRFSAERPKGSFSTLEIQRTEQGDSAMYLCASDSSGTRYEQYFGPGTRLTVT.

This chain joins TRBV28 and TRBJ2-7, with 7 bases identical to TRBD1. CDR3 size: 17 residues. Trimming took 10 bases from V and 0 from J; bases not matched to a gene: 18. Looked up from germline, CDR1 is MDHEN and CDR2 is SYDVKM. The chain's CDR3 is CATLPPRGQHDSYEQYF. In DNA, the CDR3 is TGTGCCACCCTTCCACCCCGGGGACAGCACGACTCCTACGAGCAGTACTTC.

This clone was recorded at least ten times. The V and J genes are TRBV25-1 and TRBJ2-2, with 13 positions matching TRBD2. The CDR3 consists of 18 residues. Looked up from germline, CDR1 is MGHDK and CDR2 is SYGVNS. The V gene end was trimmed by 3 bases and the J gene end by 3 bases; junction bases not matched to a gene: 7. CDR3: CASSDGLAGERDTGELFF. As DNA, the CDR3 is TGTGCCAGCAGTGACGGACTAGCGGGAGAACGGGACACCGGGGAGCTGTTTTTT.

V and J are TRBV19 and TRBJ1-1, with TRBD1 identical over 9 bases. This CDR3 comprises 14 residues. V gave up 4 bases and J gave up 4 bases; unmatched junction bases: 4. Germline CDR1 and CDR2: LNHDA and SQIVND (reference sequence). The chain's CDR3 is CASSRDRAATEAFF. CDR3 DNA sequence: TGTGCCAGTAGTAGGGACAGGGCGGCCACTGAAGCTTTCTTT.

The chain joins TRBV28 to TRBJ2-1, with TRBD2 matching over 9 bases. Germline trimming cut 2 bases from V and 5 bases from J; bases unmatched to any gene: 4. The CDR3 consists of 15 residues. The germline V gene has CDR1 MDHEN and CDR2 SYDVKM. CDR3 sequence reads: CASSLLAGRNNEQFF. For the CDR3, the DNA is TGTGCCAGCAGTTTACTAGCGGGACGAAACAATGAGCAGTTCTTC.

The V and J genes are TRBV4-2 and TRBJ1-4; no definite D call. Per the germline V gene, CDR1 is LGHNA and CDR2 is YNFKEQ. With 0 bases removed from V and 5 bases from J, the gap between germline ends came to 13 bases. This CDR3 comprises 16 residues. CDR3 DNA sequence: TGTGCCAGCAGCCAAGATTCGTATTTGCAGAATGAAAAACTGTTTTTT. Protein product: CASSQDSYLQNEKLFF.

The rearrangement links TRBV5-5 to TRBJ2-7; perhaps TRBD1 as D (5 bases). This CDR3 comprises 12 residues. The germline V gene encodes CDR1 SGHKS and CDR2 YYEKEE (reference sequence). V was shortened by 3 bases and J by 4 bases, with 8 bases between the two germline ends. Written as DNA, the CDR3 is TGTGCCAGCAGCTGGGCAGGGTACGAGCAGTACTTC. Translation: CASSWAGYEQYF.

The chain has TRBV20-1 and TRBJ1-2; D is unresolved. CDR3 size: 8 residues. Trimming left V 7 bases short and J 6 bases short, with 3 bases between. The germline gives CDR1 DFQATT, CDR2 SNEGSKA (reference sequence). CDR3 bases: TGCAGTGGCGATGGCTACACCTTC. Protein sequence: CSGDGYTF.

The V gene is TRBV29-1, the J gene TRBJ2-7; 10 bases match TRBD1. This CDR3 is 13 amino acids long. The germline V gene encodes CDR1 SQVTM and CDR2 ANQGSEA. Trimming at V came to 5 bases and at J to 3 bases, leaving 4 bases not matched to a gene. CDR3 protein: CSVWGQGHYEQYF. DNA for the CDR3: TGCAGCGTTTGGGGACAGGGGCACTACGAGCAGTACTTC.

This clone was found a few times. A read error may account for a junction end that differs from germline. The genes are TRBV7-7 and TRBJ2-1; 12 nucleotides align to TRBD1. The CDR3 extends over 18 amino acids. Germline V gives CDR1 SSHAT, CDR2 FNYEAQ (reference sequence). DNA for the CDR3: TGTGCTAGCAGCTCTAGTCTATTACGGGGGACAGGGGGCACTGAGCAGTTCTTC. Residues: CASSSSLLRGTGGTEQFF. Full variable domain (missing parts from reference TRBV7-7 and TRBJ2-1): GAGVSQSPRYKVTKRGQDVTLRCDPISSHATLYWYQQALGQGPEFLTYFNYEAQPDKSGLPSDRFSAERPEGSISTLTIQRTEQRDSAMYRCASSSSLLRGTGGTEQFFGPGTRLTVL.

This chain uses TRBV30 with TRBJ2-3; 8 nucleotides match TRBD1. The CDR3 sequence is 15 residues long. Germline values: CDR1 GTSNPN, CDR2 SVGIG (reference sequence). The junction had 5 bases not matched to a gene; V was cut back by 0 bases and J by 3 bases. The CDR3 protein is CAWSVTTGVTDTQYF. Written as DNA, the CDR3 is TGTGCCTGGAGTGTAACGACAGGGGTGACAGATACGCAGTATTTT.

The chain links TRBV27 to TRBJ2-6; D not resolved. V gave up 2 bases and J gave up 0 bases, with 11 bases separating them. The CDR3 loop spans 17 amino acids. Germline V gives CDR1 MNHEY, CDR2 SMNVEV (reference sequence). The CDR3 protein is CASSLHRSNSGANVLTF. The CDR3 DNA is TGTGCCAGCAGTTTACACCGGTCGAACTCTGGGGCCAACGTCCTGACTTTC.

The chain is built from TRBV5-1 and TRBJ2-3, with D maybe TRBD2 (6 bases). The CDR3 is 18 residues long. Per germline, CDR1 SGHRS and CDR2 YFSETQ. V dropped 1 base and J dropped 0 bases, with 18 bases sitting between them. In nucleotides, the CDR3 is TGCGCCAGCAGCTTGACCCTAATAGCGGACATAAGCACAGATACGCAGTATTTT. It specifies CASSLTLIADISTDTQYF. The full variable domain, rest sourced from reference TRBV5-1 and TRBJ2-3, is KAGVTQTPRYLIKTRGQQVTLSCSPISGHRSVSWYQQTPGQGLQFLFEYFSETQRNKGNFPGRFSGRQFSNSRSEMNVSTLELGDSALYLCASSLTLIADISTDTQYFGPGTRLTVL.

The chain employs TRBV11-3 and TRBJ2-5, with D possibly being TRBD2 (5 bases). Germline CDR1 reads SGHNT; CDR2 reads YENEEA. The CDR3 is 14 amino acids. Trimming removed 0 bases from V and 5 bases from J, with 10 bases in between. CDR3 sequence reads: CASSLDGLRETQYF. The CDR3 bases are TGTGCCAGCAGCTTAGACGGACTCAGGGAGACCCAGTACTTC.

V gene TRBV4-1 combines with J gene TRBJ2-1; 9 bases are a match to TRBD2. V shed 1 base, J shed 11 bases, and the junction held 12 bases outside the gene matches. CDR1 and CDR2 from the germline V gene are MGHRA and YSYEKL. The CDR3 spans 16 residues. The CDR3 region is CASSQGYSGRERKQFF. The DNA for the CDR3 is TGCGCCAGCAGCCAAGGGTATAGCGGGAGAGAGAGAAAGCAGTTCTTC.

This clone is a singleton in its sample. The rearrangement joins TRBV7-9 to TRBJ2-6; 8 positions agree with TRBD1. Germline trimming cut 4 bases from V and 6 bases from J; bases unmatched to any gene: 17. Germline loops: CDR1 SEHNR, CDR2 FQNEAQ (reference sequence). This CDR3 comprises 19 residues. The CDR3 loop is CASSWSFDRGSSEANVLTF. The CDR3 DNA sequence: TGTGCCAGCAGCTGGAGCTTCGACAGGGGATCTTCAGAGGCCAACGTCCTGACTTTC.

The rearrangement joins TRBV19 to TRBJ1-5; D is unresolved. Between the trimmed V and J ends, which lost 3 bases and 4 bases, there was a span of 7 bases. Germline V gene data show CDR1 as LNHDA and CDR2 as SQIVND (reference sequence). This CDR3 contains 13 residues. CDR3: CASSMAGNQPQHF. The CDR3 DNA is TGTGCCAGTAGTATGGCCGGGAATCAGCCCCAGCATTTT. The full variable domain, with the rest looked up from reference TRBV19 and TRBJ1-5, is DGGITQSPKYLFRKEGQNVTLSCEQNLNHDAMYWYRQDPGQGLRLIYYSQIVNDFQKGDIAEGYSVSREKKESFPLTVTSAQKNPTAFYLCASSMAGNQPQHFGDGTRLSIL.

The chain combines TRBV27 with TRBJ2-1; 9 nucleotides match TRBD2. The CDR3 is 16 amino acids. Per the germline V gene, CDR1 is MNHEY and CDR2 is SMNVEV (reference sequence). V was pared by 4 bases and J by 4 bases, with 8 bases of the junction left unmatched. The CDR3 sequence: CASSSPAGGEYNEQFF. The CDR3 DNA sequence: TGTGCCAGCAGTTCACCGGCGGGAGGGGAGTACAATGAGCAGTTCTTC.